These 23 T cell receptor beta chains were sequenced from one sample in a study of immune evolution from preneoplasia to lung adenocarcinoma. The repertoire was sequenced with immunoSEQ multiplex PCR; TCRdb's copy has only in-frame clones and lacks some. The sample includes around 6,500 clones, about 81% of them seen just once. The sample comprised FFPE invasive lung adenocarcinoma tissue. These receptors came from a person between 50 and 60 years old with lung adenocarcinoma.

This chain joins TRBV6-5 and TRBJ2-7; D is possibly TRBD1 or TRBD2 (5 bases each). The germline V gene has CDR1 MNHEY and CDR2 SVGAGI. CDR3 size: 12 residues. Trimming shortened V by 6 bases and J by 7 bases, and 13 bases separated the two germline ends. The CDR3 sequence is CASSPGTKEQYF. The DNA for the CDR3 is TGTGCCAGCAGCCCCGGGACCAAAGAGCAGTACTTC.

The V gene is TRBV14, the J gene TRBJ2-7, with D maybe TRBD1 (6 bases). V gave up 6 bases and J gave up 4 bases, with 16 bases separating them. The CDR3 runs to 14 residues. Germline V gene data show CDR1 as SGHDN and CDR2 as FVKESK. In DNA, the CDR3 is TGTGCCAGCAGAACCGGGACACCCCCTTACGAGCAGTACTTC. It yields the protein CASRTGTPPYEQYF.

The table lists this clone with a count of one. This rearrangement joins TRBV28 to TRBJ2-7; possibly TRBD2 for D (7 bases). V was clipped by 6 bases and J by 7 bases, with 22 bases between them. CDR1 is MDHEN, CDR2 SYDVKM, per germline. This CDR3 is built from 15 residues. CDR3 nucleotide sequence: TGTGCCAGCAGAGGGAGGGGGGGCGCGGTGAAAGAGCAGTACTTC. It yields the protein CASRGRGGAVKEQYF.

The V and J genes are TRBV18 and TRBJ2-5; 8 nucleotides agree with TRBD1. The V and J ends lost 3 bases and 4 bases, in that order; junction bases with no gene match: 7. The CDR3 consists of 15 residues. Germline V lookup: CDR1 KGHSH, CDR2 LQKENI. DNA of the CDR3: TGTGCCAGCTCACCTCCAGGACAGGGCGGAGAGACCCAGTACTTC. Protein sequence: CASSPPGQGGETQYF. The entire variable domain, with the rest obtained from reference TRBV18 and TRBJ2-5, is as follows: NAGVMQNPRHLVRRRGQEARLRCSPMKGHSHVYWYRQLPEEGLKFMVYLQKENIIDESGMPKERFSAEFPKEGPSILRIQQVVRGDSAAYFCASSPPGQGGETQYFGPGTRLLVL.

The CDR3 DNA reads as TGTGCCAGCTCACCGGGACTAGCGGCCTACGAGCAGTACTTC. It specifies CASSPGLAAYEQYF. This chain connects TRBV18 to TRBJ2-7, with TRBD2 matching 11 bases. CDR1 and CDR2 (germline): KGHSH, LQKENI. This CDR3 has 14 amino acids. The V and J ends lost 3 bases and 2 bases, in that order; junction bases with no gene match: 0.

This clone was observed a single time. An end of the junction does not agree with germline; a read error may underlie this. J is TRBJ2-2 and V is TRBV7-2; D ambiguous. The CDR3 runs 14 residues. The germline CDR1 and CDR2 sequences are SGHTA and FQGNSA. This CDR3 is CASSLASSTRELFF. In DNA, the CDR3 is TGTGCCAGCAGCTTAGCCTCAAGCACCAGGGAGCTGTTTTTT.

The chain couples TRBV5-6 to TRBJ1-1; D gene unclear. CDR1 is SGHDT, CDR2 YYEEEE, per germline. V lost 1 base and J 7 bases, leaving 8 bases between the germline ends. The CDR3 is 12 residues long. This chain's CDR3 is CASSLLRYEAFF. The CDR3 nucleotides are TGTGCCAGCAGCTTGCTGCGGTATGAAGCTTTCTTT. Filled out from reference TRBV5-6 and TRBJ1-1, the complete variable domain reads DAGVTQSPTHLIKTRGQQVTLRCSPKSGHDTVSWYQQALGQGPQFIFQYYEEEERQRGNFPDRFSGHQFPNYSSELNVNALLLGDSALYLCASSLLRYEAFFGQGTRLTVV.

The chain couples TRBV6-1 to TRBJ2-1, with 8 bases that match TRBD1. The V gene end was trimmed by 7 bases and the J gene end by 7 bases; junction bases not matched to a gene: 6. This CDR3 comprises 13 residues. Germline CDR1 and CDR2: MNHNS and SASEGT. The CDR3 DNA sequence: TGTGCCAGCATCCGACAGGGGCTTAATGAGCAGTTCTTC. This sequence encodes CASIRQGLNEQFF.

This clone appeared once. This chain links TRBV5-1 with TRBJ2-1, with a possible D match to TRBD2 (5 bases). CDR3 length: 18 residues. The germline V gene encodes CDR1 SGHRS and CDR2 YFSETQ. Trimming stripped 2 bases from V and 8 bases from J, with 26 bases between. This CDR3 is CASSFGGPSRTYGHEQFF. The DNA of the CDR3 is TGCGCCAGCAGCTTCGGAGGCCCTAGTCGCACTTACGGCCATGAGCAGTTCTTC.

This clone was detected only a few times. The sample has other DNA sequences that encode this CDR3 too. This sequence joins TRBV15 and TRBJ1-4; 7 bases are shared with TRBD1. This CDR3 contains 15 residues. CDR1 is LNHNV and CDR2 is YYDKDF in the germline V gene (reference sequence). The junction had 6 bases not matched to a gene; V was cut back by 0 bases and J by 8 bases. The CDR3 is CATSRDRGLPEKLFF. Here the CDR3 DNA reads TGTGCCACCAGCAGAGATAGGGGGCTACCAGAAAAACTGTTTTTT.

V gene TRBV11-2 combines with J gene TRBJ2-1; perhaps D is TRBD1 or TRBD2 (6 bases each). V was clipped by 5 bases and J by 6 bases, with 23 bases between them. The CDR3 extends over 17 amino acids. The germline gives CDR1 SGHAT, CDR2 FQNNGV. The CDR3 DNA reads TGTGCCAGCAGCCTCTCCTTAGGGGGGAAGTCTCGCAATGAGCAGTTCTTC. The encoded protein is CASSLSLGGKSRNEQFF.

The gene calls are TRBV28 and TRBJ1-4; D may be TRBD1 (5 bases). V lost 5 bases to trimming and J lost 11 bases, with 15 bases between them. CDR1 and CDR2 (germline): MDHEN, SYDVKM. This CDR3 spans 13 amino acids. CDR3 in amino acids: CASSRVGERKLFF. CDR3 DNA sequence: TGTGCCAGCAGTCGGGTAGGGGAGAGGAAACTGTTTTTT.

The V and J genes are TRBV28 and TRBJ1-5; 9 bases are a match to TRBD1. This CDR3 is built from 16 residues. Germline CDR1 and CDR2: MDHEN and SYDVKM. Losses at the gene ends were 5 bases for V and 3 bases for J; bases not matched to a gene: 8. CDR3 sequence: CASSKGTGLNNQPQHF. CDR3 nucleotide sequence: TGTGCCAGCAGTAAGGGGACAGGGCTTAACAATCAGCCCCAGCATTTT.

The rearrangement uses TRBV18 and TRBJ2-3, with 9 bases aligning to TRBD1. CDR1 is KGHSH, CDR2 LQKENI, per germline. This CDR3 contains 14 residues. The trim removed 4 bases at V and 4 bases at J, leaving 3 bases unmatched. Written as DNA, the CDR3 is TGTGCCAGCTCACTACAGGGGGCGGCAGATACGCAGTATTTT. This encodes CASSLQGAADTQYF.

The rearrangement links TRBV7-6 to TRBJ2-1, with 13 bases that match TRBD2. Germline assignment: CDR1 SGHVS and CDR2 FNYEAQ. V shed 5 bases and J 5 bases; nucleotides not matched to a gene: 9. The CDR3 is 17 amino acids. CDR3 DNA: TGTGCCAGCAGCCCACGGACTAGCGGGAGCATCAACAATGAGCAGTTCTTC. Encoded protein: CASSPRTSGSINNEQFF.

The CDR3 DNA follows: TGTGCCAGCAGTTTACCCGAGTTCGGCAATGAGCAGTTCTTC. Residues: CASSLPEFGNEQFF. This chain links TRBV28 with TRBJ2-1; D gene ambiguous. CDR3 size: 14 residues. The V end lost 2 bases, the J end lost 6 bases, and 11 bases lay between the germline ends. Germline-derived CDR1 and CDR2 are MDHEN and SYDVKM.

The chain uses TRBV15 and TRBJ1-1; D not resolved. The CDR3 consists of 13 residues. Trimming took 5 bases from V and 0 from J, leaving 7 bases between them. Per the germline V gene, CDR1 is LNHNV and CDR2 is YYDKDF (reference sequence). In DNA form, the CDR3 reads TGTGCCACCAGCCCGGATTTGAACACTGAAGCTTTCTTT. Translated: CATSPDLNTEAFF.

V and J are TRBV11-2 and TRBJ2-2; 7 bases fit TRBD1. Per germline, CDR1 SGHAT and CDR2 FQNNGV. This CDR3 spans 16 amino acids. V was pared by 2 bases and J by 0 bases, with 3 bases of the junction left unmatched. The DNA of the CDR3 is TGTGCCAGCAGCTTATCTGGGACAGCGAACACCGGGGAGCTGTTTTTT. Amino acids: CASSLSGTANTGELFF.

J is TRBJ1-2 and V is TRBV10-1, with a weak D call TRBD1 (5 bases). Trimming cost V 4 bases and J 4 bases, with 10 bases left between them. The CDR3 length is 13 residues. Per germline, CDR1 WNHNN and CDR2 SYGVQD (reference sequence). CDR3: CASSAGGGYGYTF. CDR3 nucleotide sequence: TGCGCCAGCAGTGCTGGGGGAGGCTATGGCTACACCTTC.

This chain links TRBV1 with TRBJ2-6. TRBV1 represents a pseudogene. This CDR3 has 14 residues. The CDR3 spells CTSSHQSRANVLTF. DNA for the CDR3: TGCACCAGCAGCCACCAAAGTCGGGCCAACGTCCTGACTTTC.

The chain joins TRBV5-4 to TRBJ2-5, with 10 positions matching TRBD1. CDR3 length equals 16 residues. CDR1 is SGHNT, CDR2 YYREEE, per germline (reference sequence). With 3 bases clipped from V and 5 bases from J, the junction kept 10 bases outside the gene matches. The CDR3 here is CASSSGDRGRGETQYF. CDR3 DNA sequence: TGTGCCAGCAGCTCGGGCGACAGGGGGCGCGGGGAGACCCAGTACTTC.

The V call is TRBV30, the J call TRBJ1-1, with 10 bases that match TRBD1. The ends lost 2 bases at V and 4 bases at J; junction bases unmatched: 7. This CDR3 is built from 15 residues. Per the germline V gene, CDR1 is GTSNPN and CDR2 is SVGIG (reference sequence). CDR3 protein: CAWSPRQGASTEAFF. As DNA, the CDR3 is TGTGCCTGGAGTCCCCGACAGGGGGCGAGCACTGAAGCTTTCTTT.

The chain has TRBV18 and TRBJ2-7; TRBD1 aligns across 8 bases. V shed 8 bases, J shed 1 base, and the junction held 13 bases outside the gene matches. This CDR3 contains 16 residues. CDR1 and CDR2 (germline): KGHSH, LQKENI. CDR3: CASNSGGARISYEQYF. The CDR3 nucleotides are TGTGCCAGCAATTCAGGGGGCGCGAGGATTTCCTACGAGCAGTACTTC.